This TCR beta chain was recorded in a study of T-cell reconstitution after alpha-beta-depleted transplantation in children. As concerns this clonotype: Its antigen remains unknown.

Study results and caveats: Expanded clones from the graft, numbering several hundred, reportedly supplied alpha-beta T cells about two months after transplant. It was surviving recipient T cells and thymic progenitors that gave some patients high TCRbeta diversity at day 60. At the one-year point after transplant, T-cell counts and TCRbeta diversity were found to come mostly from T cells that had been newly produced.

Unique molecular identifiers were incorporated into the prepared TCRbeta library. In TCRdb, the PCR reads were re-called with MiXCR into one record per CDR3 protein. The data hold about a million distinct CDR3 sequences, with under 30% observed a single time. The sequences come from PBMCs, mostly from graft donor cells, collected 360 days after TCRalphabeta/CD19-depleted stem cell transplant. The origin of this receptor is a boy less than two years old who had a stem cell transplant for SCID, so the T cells may come from the graft donor.

The CDR3, as DNA: TGTGCCAGTAGTACCCTGACGGAGAACACTGAAGCTTTCTTT. Protein: CASSTLTENTEAFF. The chain uses TRBV19 and TRBJ1-1; D unclear. Per germline, CDR1 LNHDA and CDR2 SQIVND (reference sequence). V was cut by 4 bases and J by 1 base, with 10 bases left in between. The CDR3 loop spans 14 amino acids.